The clone carrying this T cell receptor beta chain is medium-sized (0.01 to 0.1%) by share. Its specificity is unknown. Exposure to brentuximab vedotin varied, and each patient had relapsed following autologous stem cell transplantation. Patients reached a best response of complete response, partial response or progressive disease. TCRdb's copy holds only in-frame clones and misses some; the assay was immunoSEQ multiplex PCR. The sample holds around 20,000 clones, roughly 73% seen once. Trimming cost V 8 bases and J 2 bases, with 9 bases left between them. Germline assignment: CDR1 SNHLY and CDR2 FYNNEI. There are 12 residues in the CDR3. This entry belongs to a study of PD-1 blockade in classical Hodgkin lymphoma. Study results and limitations: Similar baseline diversity was found in complete responders and newly diagnosed patients. Before treatment, TCR diversity in newly diagnosed patients was reportedly lower than in healthy donors. While CD8+ TCR diversity did not rise significantly by C4D1, CD4+ TCR diversity did.

The genes are TRBV2 and TRBJ1-1; D unresolved. The sample was peripheral blood mononuclear cells (PBMCs), taken before the second cycle of nivolumab. This receptor was obtained from a human donor with classical Hodgkin lymphoma. The CDR3 spells CASQRTNTEAFF. CDR3 DNA: TGTGCCAGCCAGAGGACCAACACTGAAGCTTTCTTT.